One and the same sample provided the 25 T cell receptor beta chains below, sequenced in a study of T cell clones after liver transplantation. Some clones are missing from TCRdb's copy, which holds only in-frame ones; the method was immunoSEQ multiplex PCR. The sample has around 18,000 clones; 75% to 90% are singletons. The sample in question was CD8+ T cells from blood, obtained roughly 3.5 years after liver transplant. The origin of the receptors is a human patient who received a liver transplant. The graft donor may have contributed some T cells.

The chain recombines TRBV5-4 with TRBJ1-2, with no clear D. Germline CDR1 is SGHNT and CDR2 is YYREEE (reference sequence). Trimming pared 1 base from V and 4 bases from J, leaving 11 bases between. This CDR3 spans 14 amino acids. CDR3 region: CASSLPEGSYGYTF. CDR3 nucleotide sequence: TGTGCCAGCAGCTTGCCCGAAGGGAGCTATGGCTACACCTTC.

The chain employs TRBV7-9 and TRBJ2-2; D gene unclear. Germline CDR1 and CDR2: SEHNR and FQNEAQ (reference sequence). There are 13 residues in the CDR3. Trimming removed 3 bases at V and 5 bases at J, with 7 bases between. CDR3 coding DNA: TGTGCCAGCAGCTTTGGTACGACCGGGGAGCTGTTTTTT. Its protein is CASSFGTTGELFF.

V gene TRBV6-5 combines with J gene TRBJ1-2; D unclear. Trimming left V 0 bases short and J 6 bases short, with 8 bases between. CDR1 MNHEY and CDR2 SVGAGI come from the germline V gene. This CDR3 region has 13 residues. DNA for the CDR3: TGTGCCAGCAGTTACTCAGGACCAGATGGCTACACCTTC. Protein sequence: CASSYSGPDGYTF.

This chain uses TRBV14 with TRBJ2-1; TRBD1 matches at 7 bases. Germline CDR1 reads SGHDN; CDR2 reads FVKESK. The V and J ends lost 4 bases and 3 bases, in that order; junction bases with no gene match: 6. The CDR3 sequence is 15 residues long. The CDR3 is CASSPRQGGYNEQFF. In nucleotides, the CDR3 is TGTGCCAGCAGCCCTAGACAGGGTGGCTACAATGAGCAGTTCTTC. Drawing the rest from reference TRBV14 and TRBJ2-1, the complete variable domain is EAGVTQFPSHSVIEKGQTVTLRCDPISGHDNLYWYRRVMGKEIKFLLHFVKESKQDESGMPNNRFLAERTGGTYSTLKVQPAELEDSGVYFCASSPRQGGYNEQFFGPGTRLTVL.

The V and J genes are TRBV5-5 and TRBJ1-2; TRBD1 agrees at 10 bases. Germline CDR1 is SGHKS and CDR2 is YYEKEE (reference sequence). This CDR3 is 15 amino acids long. V dropped 4 bases and J dropped 4; count of bases not matched to a gene: 7. This CDR3 reads CASSPLGQGGYGYTF. The CDR3 DNA reads as TGTGCCAGCAGCCCCTTAGGACAGGGGGGCTATGGCTACACCTTC.

The genes are TRBV4-3 and TRBJ2-1; 8 bases align to TRBD2. The CDR3 is 15 amino acids. Germline V gives CDR1 LGHNA, CDR2 YSLEER. Trimming cost V 3 bases and J 6 bases; bases outside gene matches: 7. The DNA of the CDR3 is TGCGCCAGCAGCCAGGGCAGCGGGAGTGTCAATGAGCAGTTCTTC. Translating gives CASSQGSGSVNEQFF.

V is TRBV9 and J is TRBJ1-5, with D perhaps matching TRBD1 (5 bases). The CDR3 has 16 residues. V was clipped by 4 bases and J by 4 bases, with 18 bases between them. Germline assignment: CDR1 SGDLS and CDR2 YYNGEE. CDR3 sequence: CASSPPPGFRNQPQHF. DNA of the CDR3: TGTGCCAGCAGCCCCCCCCCAGGGTTTCGGAATCAGCCCCAGCATTTT.

The CDR3 protein is CASSPGFRGYTF. The CDR3 nucleotides are TGTGCCAGCAGTCCAGGGTTTCGGGGCTACACCTTC. J is TRBJ1-2 and V is TRBV6-5; a possible D gene is TRBD1 (5 bases). Germline CDR1 reads MNHEY; CDR2 reads SVGAGI. With 5 bases removed from V and 8 bases from J, the gap between germline ends came to 12 bases. The CDR3 totals 12 residues.

The CDR3 loop is CASSLDYEQYF. CDR3 bases: TGTGCCAGCAGCTTAGACTACGAGCAGTACTTC. V is TRBV7-8 and J is TRBJ2-7, with D hard to call. The V end lost 1 base, the J end lost 3 bases, and 1 base lay between the germline ends. Germline CDR1 and CDR2: SGHVS and FQNEAQ. CDR3 length equals 11 residues.

This chain joins TRBV28 and TRBJ2-5; D might be TRBD2 (7 bases). V gave up 7 bases and J gave up 2 bases, with 17 bases separating them. CDR3 size: 15 residues. The germline V gene has CDR1 MDHEN and CDR2 SYDVKM. The DNA for the CDR3 is TGTGCCAGCAAAACTTGGGGGGGCCTTCAAGAGACCCAGTACTTC. Protein sequence: CASKTWGGLQETQYF.

CDR3 protein: CASTRGWDQPQHF. The CDR3 DNA follows: TGTGCCAGTACCCGGGGGTGGGATCAGCCCCAGCATTTT. The V call is TRBV19, the J call TRBJ1-5; D might be TRBD1 (5 bases). CDR1 is LNHDA, CDR2 SQIVND, per germline (reference sequence). The length of the CDR3 is 13 residues. V was pared by 7 bases and J by 5 bases, with 12 bases between. Based on the CDR3 plus reference TRBV19 and TRBJ1-5, the full variable domain is DGGITQSPKYLFRKEGQNVTLSCEQNLNHDAMYWYRQDPGQGLRLIYYSQIVNDFQKGDIAEGYSVSREKKESFPLTVTSAQKNPTAFYLCASTRGWDQPQHFGDGTRLSIL.

The chain couples TRBV28 to TRBJ2-2, with 8 nucleotides matching TRBD1. Germline CDR1 and CDR2: MDHEN and SYDVKM. Trimming took 4 bases from V and 4 from J; bases not matched to a gene: 2. The CDR3 is 14 residues long. The CDR3 DNA is TGTGCCAGCAGTTGGACAGGGTCCACCGGGGAGCTGTTTTTT. Translation: CASSWTGSTGELFF.

The chain employs TRBV11-2 and TRBJ2-7; D gene unclear. Trimming cost V 1 base and J 3 bases, with 4 bases left between them. The CDR3 contains 12 residues. Looked up from germline, CDR1 is SGHAT and CDR2 is FQNNGV. The CDR3 loop reads CASSLAVYEQYF. In nucleotides, the CDR3 is TGTGCCAGCAGCTTAGCTGTCTACGAGCAGTACTTC.

Here the CDR3 reads CASRPWGNTIYF. The CDR3 coding sequence is TGTGCCAGCAGACCCTGGGGAAACACCATATATTTT. The V gene is TRBV13, the J gene TRBJ1-3; D unresolved. From germline, CDR1 is PRHDT and CDR2 FYEKMQ (reference sequence). Trimming shortened V by 6 bases and J by 4 bases, and 7 bases separated the two germline ends. This CDR3 contains 12 residues. Full variable domain (missing parts from reference TRBV13 and TRBJ1-3): AAGVIQSPRHLIKEKRETATLKCYPIPRHDTVYWYQQGPGQDPQFLISFYEKMQSDKGSIPDRFSAQQFSDYHSELNMSSLELGDSALYFCASRPWGNTIYFGEGSWLTVV.

The chain links TRBV28 to TRBJ2-7, with TRBD2 matching over 12 bases. Trimming took 6 bases from V and 0 from J; bases not matched to a gene: 9. The CDR3 covers 17 residues. Germline CDR1 and CDR2: MDHEN and SYDVKM. CDR3 region: CASRSLTSGGSSYEQYF. The CDR3 coding sequence is TGTGCCAGCAGGTCCCTAACTAGCGGGGGGAGCTCCTACGAGCAGTACTTC.

The chain links TRBV2 to TRBJ1-5; D is uncertain. The length of the CDR3 is 14 residues. Germline CDR1 and CDR2: SNHLY and FYNNEI. Trimming cost V 7 bases and J 2 bases, with 12 bases left between them. CDR3 nucleotide sequence: TGTGCCAGCACCGAAGTAGGTGGCAATCAGCCCCAGCATTTT. Its translation is CASTEVGGNQPQHF. The full variable domain, rest sourced from reference TRBV2 and TRBJ1-5, is EPEVTQTPSHQVTQMGQEVILRCVPISNHLYFYWYRQILGQKVEFLVSFYNNEISEKSEIFDDQFSVERPDGSNFTLKIRSTKLEDSAMYFCASTEVGGNQPQHFGDGTRLSIL.

The CDR3 spells CASSLPWVGHTEAFF. CDR3 in DNA: TGTGCCAGCAGCCTCCCGTGGGTGGGGCACACTGAAGCTTTCTTT. The chain couples TRBV7-9 to TRBJ1-1; D perhaps matches TRBD1 (5 bases). Germline CDR1 and CDR2: SEHNR and FQNEAQ (reference sequence). The CDR3 is made up of 15 amino acids. V lost 5 bases, J lost 3 bases, and 16 bases lay in between.

Written as DNA, the CDR3 is TGTGCCAGCAGATCCGGGACTAGCGCCTACAATGAGCAGTTCTTC. As protein: CASRSGTSAYNEQFF. The chain recombines TRBV27 with TRBJ2-1; 10 positions match TRBD2. With 6 bases clipped from V and 2 bases from J, the junction kept 4 bases outside the gene matches. The germline V gene encodes CDR1 MNHEY and CDR2 SMNVEV (reference sequence). This CDR3 has 15 residues.

The rearrangement uses TRBV7-9 and TRBJ2-7; D may be TRBD2 (5 bases). The V gene's germline CDR1 is SEHNR and CDR2 FQNEAQ (reference sequence). This CDR3 has 15 amino acids. V was trimmed by 1 base and J by 3 bases, leaving 13 bases between them. CDR3 loop: CASSLGYSGSYEQYF. CDR3 bases: TGTGCCAGCAGCTTAGGTTATTCGGGGAGCTACGAGCAGTACTTC.

The genes are TRBV27 and TRBJ1-4; 10 nucleotides align to TRBD1. CDR3 length equals 15 residues. V lost 5 bases, J lost 4 bases, and 4 bases stayed unmatched. Germline V gene sequence: CDR1 MNHEY, CDR2 SMNVEV (reference sequence). The CDR3 spells CASSPGQGFNEKLFF. Here the CDR3 DNA reads TGTGCCAGCAGTCCGGGACAGGGGTTTAATGAAAAACTGTTTTTT.

V and J are TRBV27 and TRBJ1-2; D is possibly TRBD1 (5 bases). There are 15 residues in the CDR3. V shed 5 bases and J shed 7 bases, with 20 bases lying between them. Germline CDR1 is MNHEY and CDR2 is SMNVEV (reference sequence). The CDR3 region is CASSPSGTPGGGYTF. Here the CDR3 DNA reads TGTGCCAGCAGTCCCTCCGGGACCCCTGGGGGTGGCTACACCTTC.

This chain connects TRBV9 to TRBJ1-4; D may be TRBD1 (5 bases). Between the trimmed V and J ends, which lost 0 bases and 8 bases, there was a span of 11 bases. Germline CDR1 is SGDLS and CDR2 is YYNGEE. The CDR3 has 14 amino acids. The CDR3 sequence is CASSVDRRTEKLFF. The CDR3 DNA sequence: TGTGCCAGCAGCGTAGATCGACGGACAGAAAAACTGTTTTTT.

The chain combines TRBV19 with TRBJ1-1, with D perhaps TRBD1 (5 bases). CDR1 and CDR2 from the germline V gene are LNHDA and SQIVND (reference sequence). The CDR3 is 13 residues long. V was trimmed by 5 bases and J by 6 bases, leaving 13 bases between them. CDR3 DNA sequence: TGTGCCAGTAGTCGGGGGGAATTGTCTGAAGCTTTCTTT. Its translation: CASSRGELSEAFF.

This clone was detected only a few times. This chain uses TRBV7-9 with TRBJ2-1; D remains ambiguous. Trimming pared 5 bases from V and 10 bases from J, leaving 15 bases between. CDR1 and CDR2 (germline): SEHNR, FQNEAQ (reference sequence). The CDR3 runs to 13 residues. In DNA, the CDR3 is TGTGCCAGCAGCATAGGCGCCGTCGTAGAGCAGTTCTTC. This encodes CASSIGAVVEQFF. Complete variable domain (other parts from reference TRBV7-9 and TRBJ2-1): DTGVSQNPRHKITKRGQNVTFRCDPISEHNRLYWYRQTLGQGPEFLTYFQNEAQLEKSRLLSDRFSAERPKGSFSTLEIQRTEQGDSAMYLCASSIGAVVEQFFGPGTRLTVL.

The genes are TRBV9 and TRBJ1-1; D is ambiguous. V was pared by 0 bases and J by 4 bases, with 13 bases between. Germline loops: CDR1 SGDLS, CDR2 YYNGEE. CDR3 size: 15 residues. The CDR3 DNA reads as TGTGCCAGCAGCGTAGCCTGGGGAGGAGGCACTGAAGCTTTCTTT. It encodes CASSVAWGGGTEAFF.